The 3 T cell receptor beta chains presented below share a single source sample, sequenced in a study of tumor-infiltrating lymphocytes in primary liver carcinoma. Total RNA amounting to roughly 450 ng was the source from which TCR beta cDNA was made with a constant-region primer. Three nested multiplex PCR rounds, a slightly modified ARM-PCR method, built the TCR beta libraries. Each of the first two PCR rounds ran 9 to 11 cycles with TRBV1-TRBV30 forward and C-beta reverse primers. TCRdb ran MiXCR on the multiplex PCR reads and lists one entry per CDR3 protein. The profile shows approximately 92,000 distinct CDR3 sequences, just over 65% of them singletons. Taking about 18-32 mg of unsorted bulk tissue, the authors co-extracted RNA and DNA. What was sequenced was tumor-adjacent normal liver tissue. The source of these receptors is a man aged 40-50 years with primary liver carcinoma and hepatitis B virus infection.

Comment on this clonotype: One junction end does not reproduce the germline sequence, and a read error may be involved. V gene TRBV29-1 combines with J gene TRBJ1-2, with a tentative D call TRBD1 (5 bases). This CDR3 spans 13 amino acids. CDR1 SQVTM and CDR2 ANQGSEA come from the germline V gene. The CDR3 sequence: CSVADSKVYGYIF. The CDR3 DNA is TGCAGCGTTGCTGACAGCAAAGTTTATGGCTACATCTTC.

The gene calls are TRBV4-2 and TRBJ2-3, with 10 bases matching TRBD2. The germline V gene has CDR1 LGHNA and CDR2 YNFKEQ. This CDR3 comprises 16 residues. V lost 8 bases, J lost 5 bases, and 13 bases stayed unmatched. The CDR3 bases are TGTGCCAGCGGCCGTCCGGAAGCGGGAGGGTTAGATACGCAGTATTTT. It codes for CASGRPEAGGLDTQYF.

This clonotype appeared once. The junction shows a germline mismatch at one end, possibly a read error. The rearrangement links TRBV6-1 to TRBJ2-7, with D possibly TRBD2 on 5 matching bases. The CDR3 runs 13 residues. In germline, CDR1 is MNHNS, CDR2 SASEGT. The CDR3 bases are TGTGCCAGCAGTGCCCCGGGAACCCGCGAGCAGTACTTT. This translates into CASSAPGTREQYF.